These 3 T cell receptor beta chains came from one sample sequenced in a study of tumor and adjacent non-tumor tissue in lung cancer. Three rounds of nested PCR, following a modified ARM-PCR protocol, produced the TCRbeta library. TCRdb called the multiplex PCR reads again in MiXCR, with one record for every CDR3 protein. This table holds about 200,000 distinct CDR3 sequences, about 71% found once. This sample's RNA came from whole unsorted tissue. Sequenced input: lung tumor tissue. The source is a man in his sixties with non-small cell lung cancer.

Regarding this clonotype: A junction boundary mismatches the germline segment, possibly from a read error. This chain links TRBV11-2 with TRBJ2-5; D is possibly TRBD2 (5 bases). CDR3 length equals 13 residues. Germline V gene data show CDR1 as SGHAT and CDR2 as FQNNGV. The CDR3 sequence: CASSSTEGETQYF. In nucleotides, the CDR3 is TGTGCCAGCAGCTCTACAGAGGGAGAGACTCAGTACTTC.

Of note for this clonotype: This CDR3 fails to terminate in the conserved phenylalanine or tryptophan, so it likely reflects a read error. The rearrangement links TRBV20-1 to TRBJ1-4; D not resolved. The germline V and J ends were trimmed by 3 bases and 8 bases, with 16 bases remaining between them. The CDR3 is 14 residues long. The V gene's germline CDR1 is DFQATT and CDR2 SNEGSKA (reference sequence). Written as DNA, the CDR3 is TGCAGTGCTAGTATGACCACCGGAGGGGAAAAACTGTTTCTT. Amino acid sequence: CSASMTTGGEKLFL.

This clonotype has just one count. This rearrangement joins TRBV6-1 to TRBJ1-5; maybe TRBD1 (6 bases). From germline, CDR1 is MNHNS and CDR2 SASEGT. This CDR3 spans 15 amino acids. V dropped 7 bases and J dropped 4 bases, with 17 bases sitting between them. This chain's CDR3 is CASISYRAGNQPQHF. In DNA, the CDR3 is TGTGCCAGCATTTCGTACAGGGCAGGGAATCAGCCCCAGCATTTT.